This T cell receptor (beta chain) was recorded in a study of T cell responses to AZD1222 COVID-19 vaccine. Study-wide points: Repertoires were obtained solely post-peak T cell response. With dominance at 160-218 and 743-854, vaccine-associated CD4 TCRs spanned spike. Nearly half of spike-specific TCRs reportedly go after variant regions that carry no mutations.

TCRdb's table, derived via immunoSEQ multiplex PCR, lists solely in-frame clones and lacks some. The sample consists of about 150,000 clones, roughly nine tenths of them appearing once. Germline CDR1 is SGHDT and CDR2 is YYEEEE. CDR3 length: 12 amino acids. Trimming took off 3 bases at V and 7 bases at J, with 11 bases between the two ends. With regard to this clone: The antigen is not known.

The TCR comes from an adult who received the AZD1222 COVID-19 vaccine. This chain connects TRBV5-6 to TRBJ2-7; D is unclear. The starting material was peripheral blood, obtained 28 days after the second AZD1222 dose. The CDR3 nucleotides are TGTGCCAGCAGCTGGTCCAAAGTGGAGCAGTACTTC. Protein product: CASSWSKVEQYF.